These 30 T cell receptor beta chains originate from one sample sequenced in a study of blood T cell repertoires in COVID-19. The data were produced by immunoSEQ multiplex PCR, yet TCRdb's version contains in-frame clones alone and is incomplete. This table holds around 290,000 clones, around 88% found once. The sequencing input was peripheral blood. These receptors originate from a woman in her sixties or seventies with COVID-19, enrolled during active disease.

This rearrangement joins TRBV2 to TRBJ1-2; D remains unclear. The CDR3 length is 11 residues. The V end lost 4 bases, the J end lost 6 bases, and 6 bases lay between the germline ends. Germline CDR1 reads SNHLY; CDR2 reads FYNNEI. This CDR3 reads CASSVTDGYTF. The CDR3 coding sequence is TGTGCCAGCAGTGTCACAGATGGCTACACCTTC.

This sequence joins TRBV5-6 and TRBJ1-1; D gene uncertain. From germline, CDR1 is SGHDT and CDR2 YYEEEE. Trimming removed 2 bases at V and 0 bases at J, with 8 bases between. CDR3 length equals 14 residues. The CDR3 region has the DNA TGTGCCAGCAGCTTATTATACATGAACACTGAAGCTTTCTTT. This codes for CASSLLYMNTEAFF.

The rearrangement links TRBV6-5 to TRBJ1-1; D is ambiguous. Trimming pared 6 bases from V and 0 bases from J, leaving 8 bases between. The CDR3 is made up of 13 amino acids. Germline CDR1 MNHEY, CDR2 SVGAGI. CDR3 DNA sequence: TGTGCCAGCAGCAATGTTCTGAACACTGAAGCTTTCTTT. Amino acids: CASSNVLNTEAFF.

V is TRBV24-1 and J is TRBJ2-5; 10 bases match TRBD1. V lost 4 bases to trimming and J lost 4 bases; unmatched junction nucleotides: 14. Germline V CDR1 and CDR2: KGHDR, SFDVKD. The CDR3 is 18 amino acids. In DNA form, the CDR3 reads TGTGCCACCAGTGACCCCTCCCCGGGACAGGGGATAGGAGAGACCCAGTACTTC. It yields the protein CATSDPSPGQGIGETQYF.

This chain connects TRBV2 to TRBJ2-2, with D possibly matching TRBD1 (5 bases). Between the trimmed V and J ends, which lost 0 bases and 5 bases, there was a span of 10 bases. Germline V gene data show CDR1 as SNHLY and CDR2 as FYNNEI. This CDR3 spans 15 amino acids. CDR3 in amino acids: CASSEAGLSTGELFF. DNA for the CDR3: TGTGCCAGCAGTGAAGCGGGGCTGTCTACCGGGGAGCTGTTTTTT. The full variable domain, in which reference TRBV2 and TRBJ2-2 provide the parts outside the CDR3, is EPEVTQTPSHQVTQMGQEVILRCVPISNHLYFYWYRQILGQKVEFLVSFYNNEISEKSEIFDDQFSVERPDGSNFTLKIRSTKLEDSAMYFCASSEAGLSTGELFFGEGSRLTVL.

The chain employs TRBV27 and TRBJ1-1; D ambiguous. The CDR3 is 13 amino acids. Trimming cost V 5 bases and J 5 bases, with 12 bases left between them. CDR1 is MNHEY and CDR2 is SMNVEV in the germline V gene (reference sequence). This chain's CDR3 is CASSPTWRTEAFF. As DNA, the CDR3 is TGTGCCAGCAGTCCGACATGGAGGACTGAAGCTTTCTTT.

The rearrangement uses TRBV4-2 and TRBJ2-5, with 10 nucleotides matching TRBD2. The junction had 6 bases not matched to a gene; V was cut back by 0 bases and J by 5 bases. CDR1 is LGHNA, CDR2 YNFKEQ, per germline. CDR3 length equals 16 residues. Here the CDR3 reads CASSQDQRGGRETQYF. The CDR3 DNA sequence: TGTGCCAGCAGCCAAGATCAGCGGGGGGGCCGGGAGACCCAGTACTTC.

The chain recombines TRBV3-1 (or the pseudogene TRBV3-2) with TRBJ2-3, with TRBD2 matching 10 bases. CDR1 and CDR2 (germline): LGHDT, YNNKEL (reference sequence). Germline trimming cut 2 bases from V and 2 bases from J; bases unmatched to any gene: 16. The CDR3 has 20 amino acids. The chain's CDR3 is CASSQYGDLIAGGPTDTQYF. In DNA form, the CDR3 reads TGTGCCAGCAGCCAATACGGAGATCTAATAGCGGGGGGCCCCACAGATACGCAGTATTTT.

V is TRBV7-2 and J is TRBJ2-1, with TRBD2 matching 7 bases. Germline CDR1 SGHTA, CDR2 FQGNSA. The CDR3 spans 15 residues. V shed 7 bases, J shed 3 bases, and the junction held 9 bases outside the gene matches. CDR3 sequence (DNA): TGTGCCAGCACCCTATGGTGGGGGGGCTACAATGAGCAGTTCTTC. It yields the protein CASTLWWGGYNEQFF.

In nucleotides, the CDR3 is TGTGCCAGCAGCTTGAGGGGGCCGTCGTACGAGCAGTACTTC. It translates to CASSLRGPSYEQYF. V and J are TRBV5-8 and TRBJ2-7; TRBD1 matches at 7 bases. CDR1 is SGHTS and CDR2 is YDEGEE in the germline V gene. The ends lost 1 base at V and 4 bases at J; junction bases unmatched: 5. The CDR3 consists of 14 residues.

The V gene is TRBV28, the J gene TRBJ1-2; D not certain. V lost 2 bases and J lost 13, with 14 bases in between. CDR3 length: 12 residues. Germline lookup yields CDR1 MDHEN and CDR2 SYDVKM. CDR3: CASSLPQHVCTF. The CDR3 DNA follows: TGTGCCAGCAGTTTACCCCAACACGTATGCACCTTC.

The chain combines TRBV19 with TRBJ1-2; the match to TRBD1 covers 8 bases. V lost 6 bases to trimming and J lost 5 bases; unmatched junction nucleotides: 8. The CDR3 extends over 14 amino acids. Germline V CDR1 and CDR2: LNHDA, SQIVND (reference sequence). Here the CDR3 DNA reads TGTGCCAGTAGCACGACAGGGGTGGGGTATGGCTACACCTTC. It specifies CASSTTGVGYGYTF.

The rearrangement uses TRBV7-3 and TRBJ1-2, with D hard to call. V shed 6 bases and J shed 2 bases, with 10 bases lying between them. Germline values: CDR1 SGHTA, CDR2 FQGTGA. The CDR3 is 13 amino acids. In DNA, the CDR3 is TGTGCCAGCAGTCCCGACGGGAACTATGGCTACACCTTC. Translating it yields CASSPDGNYGYTF.

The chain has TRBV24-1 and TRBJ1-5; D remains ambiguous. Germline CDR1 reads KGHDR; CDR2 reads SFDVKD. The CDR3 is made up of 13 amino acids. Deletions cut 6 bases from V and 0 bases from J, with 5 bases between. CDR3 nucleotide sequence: TGTGCCACCAGTCTCGGTAGCAATCAGCCCCAGCATTTT. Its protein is CATSLGSNQPQHF.

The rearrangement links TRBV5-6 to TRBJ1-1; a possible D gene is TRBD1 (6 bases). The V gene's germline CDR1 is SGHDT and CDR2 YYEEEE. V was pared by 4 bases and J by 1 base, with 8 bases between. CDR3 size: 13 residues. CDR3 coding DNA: TGTGCCAGCAGCGTACAGGGGAACACTGAAGCTTTCTTT. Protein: CASSVQGNTEAFF.

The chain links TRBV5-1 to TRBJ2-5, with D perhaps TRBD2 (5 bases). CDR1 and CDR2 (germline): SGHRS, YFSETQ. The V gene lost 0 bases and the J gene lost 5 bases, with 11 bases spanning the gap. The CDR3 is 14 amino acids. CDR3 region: CASSLGGRRETQYF. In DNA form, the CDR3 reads TGCGCCAGCAGCTTGGGTGGGAGACGGGAGACCCAGTACTTC.

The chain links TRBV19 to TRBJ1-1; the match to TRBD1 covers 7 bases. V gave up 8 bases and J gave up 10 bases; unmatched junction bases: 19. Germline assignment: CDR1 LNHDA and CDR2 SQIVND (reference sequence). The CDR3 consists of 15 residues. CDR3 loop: CASSRVTGGGWGAFF. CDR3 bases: TGTGCCAGTTCAAGGGTGACAGGAGGGGGCTGGGGAGCTTTCTTT.

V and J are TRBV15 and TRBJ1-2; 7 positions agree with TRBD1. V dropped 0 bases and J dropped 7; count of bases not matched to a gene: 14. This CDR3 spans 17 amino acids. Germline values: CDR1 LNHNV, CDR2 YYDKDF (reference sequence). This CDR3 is CATSRDPRLQGLGGYTF. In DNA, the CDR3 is TGTGCCACCAGCAGAGATCCTCGCTTACAGGGGCTAGGTGGCTACACCTTC.

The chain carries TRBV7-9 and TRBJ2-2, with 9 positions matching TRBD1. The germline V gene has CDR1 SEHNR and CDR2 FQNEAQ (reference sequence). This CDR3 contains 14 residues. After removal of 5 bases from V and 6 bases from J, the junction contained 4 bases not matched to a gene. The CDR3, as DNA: TGTGCCAGCAGCACGACAGGGGGGCCCGGGGAGCTGTTTTTT. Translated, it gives CASSTTGGPGELFF.

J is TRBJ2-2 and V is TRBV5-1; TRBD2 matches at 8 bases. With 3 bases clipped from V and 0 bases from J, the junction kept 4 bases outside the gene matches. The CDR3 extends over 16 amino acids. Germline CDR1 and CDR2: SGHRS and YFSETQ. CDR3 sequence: CASSSLGGANTGELFF. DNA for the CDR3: TGCGCCAGCAGCTCCCTCGGGGGGGCGAACACCGGGGAGCTGTTTTTT.

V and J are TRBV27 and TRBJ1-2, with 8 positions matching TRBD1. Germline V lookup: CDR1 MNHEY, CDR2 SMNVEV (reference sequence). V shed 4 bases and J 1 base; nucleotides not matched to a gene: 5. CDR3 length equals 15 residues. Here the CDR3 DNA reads TGTGCCAGCAGTTCCCTTGGACAGGGTAACTATGGCTACACCTTC. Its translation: CASSSLGQGNYGYTF.

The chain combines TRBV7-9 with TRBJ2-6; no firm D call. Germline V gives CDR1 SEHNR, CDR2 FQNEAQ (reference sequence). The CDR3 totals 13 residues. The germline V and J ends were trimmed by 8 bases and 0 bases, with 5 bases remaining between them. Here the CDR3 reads CASLSSGANVLTF. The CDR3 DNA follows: TGTGCCAGCCTTTCCTCTGGGGCCAACGTCCTGACTTTC.

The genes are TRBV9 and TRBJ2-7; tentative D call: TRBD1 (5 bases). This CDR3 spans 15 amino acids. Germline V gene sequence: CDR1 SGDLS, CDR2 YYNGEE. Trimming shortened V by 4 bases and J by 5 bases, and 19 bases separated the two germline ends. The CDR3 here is CASSPRIGAPHEQYF. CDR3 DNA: TGTGCCAGCAGCCCCCGTATTGGGGCCCCCCACGAGCAGTACTTC.

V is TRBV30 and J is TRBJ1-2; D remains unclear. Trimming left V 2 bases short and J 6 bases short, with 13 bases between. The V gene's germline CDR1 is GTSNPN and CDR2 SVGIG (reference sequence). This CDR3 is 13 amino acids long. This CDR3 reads CAWSQRAWDGYTF. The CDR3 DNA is TGTGCCTGGAGTCAGCGCGCTTGGGATGGCTACACCTTC.

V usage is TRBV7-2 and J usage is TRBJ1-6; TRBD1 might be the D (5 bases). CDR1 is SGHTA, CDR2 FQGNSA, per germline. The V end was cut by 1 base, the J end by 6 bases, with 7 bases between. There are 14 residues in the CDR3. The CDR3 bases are TGTGCCAGCAGCTTAGACAGGTCTAATTCACCCCTCCACTTT. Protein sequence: CASSLDRSNSPLHF.

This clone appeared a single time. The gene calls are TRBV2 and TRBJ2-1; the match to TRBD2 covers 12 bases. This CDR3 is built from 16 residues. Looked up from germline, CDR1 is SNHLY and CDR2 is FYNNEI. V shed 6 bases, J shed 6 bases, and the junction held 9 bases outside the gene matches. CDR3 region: CASRRNLAGGANEQFF. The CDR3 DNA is TGTGCCAGCAGAAGAAACCTAGCGGGGGGGGCCAATGAGCAGTTCTTC.

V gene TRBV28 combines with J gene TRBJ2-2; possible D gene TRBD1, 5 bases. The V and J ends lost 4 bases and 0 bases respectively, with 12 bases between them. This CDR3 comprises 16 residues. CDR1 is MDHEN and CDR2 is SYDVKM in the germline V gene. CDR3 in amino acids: CASSSPDKPNTGELFF. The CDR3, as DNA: TGTGCCAGCAGTTCCCCGGACAAGCCGAACACCGGGGAGCTGTTTTTT.

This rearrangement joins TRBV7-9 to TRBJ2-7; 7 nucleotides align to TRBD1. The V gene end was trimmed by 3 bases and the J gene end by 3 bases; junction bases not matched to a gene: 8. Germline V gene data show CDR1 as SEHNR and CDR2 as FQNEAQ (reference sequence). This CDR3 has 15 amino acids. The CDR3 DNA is TGTGCCAGCAGCTTGGCAGGGACAGTTGTCTACGAGCAGTACTTC. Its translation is CASSLAGTVVYEQYF. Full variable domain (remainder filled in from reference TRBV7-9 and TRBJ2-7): DTGVSQNPRHKITKRGQNVTFRCDPISEHNRLYWYRQTLGQGPEFLTYFQNEAQLEKSRLLSDRFSAERPKGSFSTLEIQRTEQGDSAMYLCASSLAGTVVYEQYFGPGTRLTVT.

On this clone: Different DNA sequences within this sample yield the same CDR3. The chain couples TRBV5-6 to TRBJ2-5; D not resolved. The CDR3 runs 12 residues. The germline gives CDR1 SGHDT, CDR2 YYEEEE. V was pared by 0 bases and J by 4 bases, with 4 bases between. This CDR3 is CASSLAVETQYF. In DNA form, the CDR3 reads TGTGCCAGCAGCTTGGCCGTAGAGACCCAGTACTTC.

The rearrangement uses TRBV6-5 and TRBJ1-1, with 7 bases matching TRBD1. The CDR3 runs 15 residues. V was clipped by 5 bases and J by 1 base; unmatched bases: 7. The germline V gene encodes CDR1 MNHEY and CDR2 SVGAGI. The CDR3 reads CASSRKTGRNTEAFF. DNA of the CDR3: TGTGCCAGCAGTCGAAAGACAGGGAGGAACACTGAAGCTTTCTTT.